This T cell receptor beta chain was observed in a study of cytomegalovirus exposure and HLA in healthy donors. The table came from immunoSEQ multiplex PCR; TCRdb's copy has only in-frame clones and leaves some out. The sample carries around 70,000 clones, 94% recorded once. Regarding the study as a whole: Rare sequences made up most TCRs, while some public TCRs were found in many donors. As was reported, the classifier diagnosed cytomegalovirus status with high specificity and sensitivity. Confirmation in vitro established that a few CMV-associated chains were specific for CMV antigens.

Note on this clone: Its specificity is not known.

Germline V gives CDR1 SGHVS, CDR2 FQNEAQ. The CDR3 sequence is 15 residues long. The junction had 6 bases not matched to a gene; V was cut back by 4 bases and J by 5 bases. This chain connects TRBV7-8 to TRBJ2-1; 9 nucleotides line up with TRBD1. Sequencing was done on a sample of PBMCs. The TCR sequence derives from a woman under 30 in good health and CMV-seronegative. In DNA form, the CDR3 reads TGTGCCAGCAGCTCTACCGGGACAGGGAACAATGAGCAGTTCTTC. Amino acid sequence: CASSSTGTGNNEQFF. The full variable domain, in which reference TRBV7-8 and TRBJ2-1 provide the parts outside the CDR3, is GAGVSQSPRYKVAKRGQDVALRCDPISGHVSLFWYQQALGQGPEFLTYFQNEAQLDKSGLPSDRFFAERPEGSVSTLKIQRTQQEDSAVYLCASSSTGTGNNEQFFGPGTRLTVL.